Included here is one TCR beta chain sequence, with context. There is no known antigen for this receptor. No much larger clone is present one base from it, and per-base qualities are unavailable. The data were obtained in a study of T cells in tumors and immune-related adverse events (dated by TCRdb to 2020 to 2022). The intended sense of this specimen's treatment or condition label: nivolumab (PD-1 blockade) given before sampling. The DNeasy Blood and Tissue Kit was used to extract DNA from the formalin-fixed paraffin-embedded specimens. The immunoSEQ assay was used to amplify and sequence the TCR beta locus, producing bulk TCR Vbeta CDR3 data. The authors processed their data as follows. CDR3s were excluded if they were non-productive, were shorter than 7 amino acids, or did not start with C or end with F/W. Analysis was restricted to specimens with at least 1000 reads, and each clonotype was defined at the amino acid level. Clonality was computed as 1 minus Pielou's evenness. To equalize library sizes, abundance-weighted random subsampling with replacement was performed and repeated 100 times so that 95% confidence intervals could be reported. Repertoire overlap was quantified with the Morisita overlap index, and the top 40 clones per specimen were checked for overlap with the irAE. TCRdb obtained this table from immuneACCESS and retained in-frame rearrangements with V and J assigned. These tables miss some clones; where compared with another copy, unresolved V genes account for less than half of the shortfall, and the remainder is unexplained. That table supplies the V and J calls and clone size; D and trimming were determined from the DNA. Within this sample are 9,000 to 13,000 clones, with 85% to 95% of them counted one time only. More than 1.4% of the sample is held by the ten biggest clonotypes.

CDR1 and CDR2, looked up from the germline V gene (reference sequence), are SGHNT and YYREEE. From cysteine to phenylalanine, the CDR3 is 13 amino acids long. The kept DNA is CDR3 alone, 39 bases in frame from the first base. Deletion took 0 bases off V and 1 base off J, with a span of 3 bases between the germline ends. The source of this sequence is a female donor with metastatic renal cell carcinoma. The starting material was lymph node tissue, obtained from a patient treated with anti-PD-1 therapy. In this chain, TRBV5-4 is recombined with TRBJ2-3, with the D gene not confidently named. CDR3 reads: CASSLVGTDTQYF. The bases are TGTGCCAGCAGCTTGGTGGGCACAGATACGCAGTATTTT.